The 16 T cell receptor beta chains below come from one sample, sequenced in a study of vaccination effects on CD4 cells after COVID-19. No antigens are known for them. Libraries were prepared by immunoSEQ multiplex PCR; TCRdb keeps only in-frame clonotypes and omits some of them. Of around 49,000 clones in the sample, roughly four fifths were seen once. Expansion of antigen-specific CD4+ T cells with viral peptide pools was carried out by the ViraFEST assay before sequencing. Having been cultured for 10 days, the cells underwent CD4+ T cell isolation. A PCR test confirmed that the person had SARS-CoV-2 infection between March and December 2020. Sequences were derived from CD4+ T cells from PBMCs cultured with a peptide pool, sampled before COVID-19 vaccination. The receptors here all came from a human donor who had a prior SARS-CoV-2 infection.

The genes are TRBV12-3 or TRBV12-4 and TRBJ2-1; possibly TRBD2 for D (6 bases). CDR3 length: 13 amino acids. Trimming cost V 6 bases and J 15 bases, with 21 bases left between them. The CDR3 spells CASSLVGSAGWFF. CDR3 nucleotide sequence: TGTGCCAGCAGCCTCGTGGGGTCTGCGGGGTGGTTCTTC.

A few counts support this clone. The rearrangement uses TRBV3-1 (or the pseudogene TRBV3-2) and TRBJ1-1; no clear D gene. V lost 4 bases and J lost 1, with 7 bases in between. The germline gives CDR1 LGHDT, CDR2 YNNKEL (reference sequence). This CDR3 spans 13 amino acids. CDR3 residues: CASSLMENTEAFF. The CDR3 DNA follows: TGTGCCAGCAGCCTGATGGAGAACACTGAAGCTTTCTTT.

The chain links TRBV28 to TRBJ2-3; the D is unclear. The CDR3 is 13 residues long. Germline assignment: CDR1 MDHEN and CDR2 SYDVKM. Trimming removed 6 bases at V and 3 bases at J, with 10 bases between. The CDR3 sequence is CASRLTGTDTQYF. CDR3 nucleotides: TGTGCCAGCAGGTTAACTGGAACAGATACGCAGTATTTT.

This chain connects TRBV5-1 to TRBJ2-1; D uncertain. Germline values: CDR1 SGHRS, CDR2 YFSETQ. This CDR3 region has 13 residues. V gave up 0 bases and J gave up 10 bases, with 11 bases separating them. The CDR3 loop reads CASSLDWGGEQFF. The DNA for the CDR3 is TGCGCCAGCAGCTTGGATTGGGGTGGGGAGCAGTTCTTC.

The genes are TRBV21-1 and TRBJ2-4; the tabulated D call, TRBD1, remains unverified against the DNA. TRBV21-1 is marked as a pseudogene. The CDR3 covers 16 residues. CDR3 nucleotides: TGTGCCAGCAGCAAAAAACCGGGACAGGGGATTAACATTCAGTACTTC. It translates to CASSKKPGQGINIQYF.

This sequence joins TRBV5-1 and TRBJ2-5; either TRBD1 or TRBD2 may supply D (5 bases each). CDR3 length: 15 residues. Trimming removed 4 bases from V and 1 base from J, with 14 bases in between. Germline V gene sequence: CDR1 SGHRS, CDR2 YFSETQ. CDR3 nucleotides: TGCGCCAGCAGCCCCGGGACGGACATCCAAGAGACCCAGTACTTC. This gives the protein CASSPGTDIQETQYF.

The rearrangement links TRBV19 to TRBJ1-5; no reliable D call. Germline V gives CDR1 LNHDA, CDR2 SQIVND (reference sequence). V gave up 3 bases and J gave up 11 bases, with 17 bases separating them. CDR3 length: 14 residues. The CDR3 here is CASSITGVPLAQHF. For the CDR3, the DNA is TGTGCCAGTAGTATCACCGGGGTTCCCTTAGCCCAGCATTTT.

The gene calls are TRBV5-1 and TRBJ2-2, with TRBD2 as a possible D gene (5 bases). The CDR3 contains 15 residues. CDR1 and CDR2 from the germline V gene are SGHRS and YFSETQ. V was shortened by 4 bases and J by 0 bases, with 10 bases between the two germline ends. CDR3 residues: CASSLLAPNTGELFF. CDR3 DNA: TGCGCCAGCAGCCTCCTAGCTCCGAACACCGGGGAGCTGTTTTTT.

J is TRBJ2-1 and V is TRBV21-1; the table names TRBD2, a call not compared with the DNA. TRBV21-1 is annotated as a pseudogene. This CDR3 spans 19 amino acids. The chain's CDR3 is CASSKFPRGGRVGAMGQFF. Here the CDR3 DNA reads TGTGCCAGCAGCAAATTCCCCCGTGGGGGGAGGGTGGGTGCGATGGGTCAGTTCTTC.

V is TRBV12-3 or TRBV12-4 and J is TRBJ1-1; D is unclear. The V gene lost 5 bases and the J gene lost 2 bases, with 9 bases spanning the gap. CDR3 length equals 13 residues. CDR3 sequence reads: CASSPRVNTEAFF. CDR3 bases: TGTGCCAGCAGTCCCCGGGTAAACACTGAAGCTTTCTTT.

CDR3 protein: CATSDADSYEQYF. Written as DNA, the CDR3 is TGTGCCACCAGTGATGCAGACAGCTACGAGCAGTACTTC. The V gene is TRBV24-1, the J gene TRBJ2-7; weak D call: TRBD1 (5 bases). Per the germline V gene, CDR1 is KGHDR and CDR2 is SFDVKD. Trimming shortened V by 3 bases and J by 3 bases, and 8 bases separated the two germline ends. The CDR3 extends over 13 amino acids.

The CDR3 DNA is TGTGCCAGCAGCGTAGGGCTCGAGCAGTACTTC. This encodes CASSVGLEQYF. The chain couples TRBV5-4 to TRBJ2-7; D unclear. V was trimmed by 4 bases and J by 6 bases, leaving 8 bases between them. The V gene's germline CDR1 is SGHNT and CDR2 YYREEE (reference sequence). The CDR3 covers 11 residues.

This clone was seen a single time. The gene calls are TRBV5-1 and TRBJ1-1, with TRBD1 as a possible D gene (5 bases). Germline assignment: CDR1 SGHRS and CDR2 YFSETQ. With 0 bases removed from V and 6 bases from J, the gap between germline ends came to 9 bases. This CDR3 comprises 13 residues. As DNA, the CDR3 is TGCGCCAGCAGCTTGGGCGGGGGGGCTGAAGCTTTCTTT. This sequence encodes CASSLGGGAEAFF.

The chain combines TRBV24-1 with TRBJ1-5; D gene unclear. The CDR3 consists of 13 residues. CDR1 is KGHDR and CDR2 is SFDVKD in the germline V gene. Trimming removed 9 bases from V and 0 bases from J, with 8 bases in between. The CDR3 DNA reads TGTGCCACCGCACGCGATAGCAATCAGCCCCAGCATTTT. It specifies CATARDSNQPQHF.

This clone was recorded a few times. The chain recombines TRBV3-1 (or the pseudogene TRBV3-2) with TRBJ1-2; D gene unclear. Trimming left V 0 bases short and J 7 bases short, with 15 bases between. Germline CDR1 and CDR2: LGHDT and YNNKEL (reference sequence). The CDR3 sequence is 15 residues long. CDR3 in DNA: TGTGCCAGCAGCCAAGATTGGGTCGGGGATAGTGGCTACACCTTC. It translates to CASSQDWVGDSGYTF.

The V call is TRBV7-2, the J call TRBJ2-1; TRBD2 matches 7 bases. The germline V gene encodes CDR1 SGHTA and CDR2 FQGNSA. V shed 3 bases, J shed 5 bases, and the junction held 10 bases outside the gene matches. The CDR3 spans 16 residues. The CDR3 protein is CASSFSPAGTNNEQFF. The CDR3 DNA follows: TGTGCCAGCAGCTTCTCGCCGGCTGGGACTAACAATGAGCAGTTCTTC. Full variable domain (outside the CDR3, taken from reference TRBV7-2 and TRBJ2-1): GAGVSQSPSNKVTEKGKDVELRCDPISGHTALYWYRQSLGQGLEFLIYFQGNSAPDKSGLPSDRFSAERTGGSVSTLTIQRTQQEDSAVYLCASSFSPAGTNNEQFFGPGTRLTVL.